This T cell receptor (beta chain) was retrieved from a study of T cells in Graves' hyperthyroidism and ophthalmopathy. Study-level information: Peripheral blood samples were taken at initial diagnosis, prior to any treatment.

Amplification of TCR beta CDR3 regions was performed using RNA transcripts as template. HTBI primers were the set used in a first-round RT-PCR of the TCR CDR3. TCRdb fed the multiplex PCR reads into MiXCR, producing one record per CDR3 protein. This sample has approximately 600,000 distinct CDR3 sequences, with approximately 13% found just once. CDR3 length equals 12 residues. Germline assignment: CDR1 LGHNT and CDR2 FRNRAP. V shed 10 bases and J shed 8 bases, with 17 bases lying between them. The receptor was derived from a woman in her thirties with Graves' hyperthyroidism that later progressed to Graves' ophthalmopathy. Sequencing was performed on blood. This sequence joins TRBV12-5 and TRBJ1-2; D is ambiguous. The CDR3, as DNA: TGTGCTACTCACCCCTCGAGTGAGGGCTACACCTTC. Translation: CATHPSSEGYTF.